Here is one T cell receptor beta chain with its context. Its antigen remains unidentified. The germline gene is not matched at one end of the junction; a read error may be the cause. The data derive from a study of blood T cell repertoires in COVID-19 (dated by TCRdb to 2018 to 2021). Broadly, across the study: Collaborator samples came from the United States, Italy and Spain and covered acute and convalescent phases of COVID-19. The samples were drawn from two sources: the first 160 participants of the ongoing ImmuneRACE study, and 950 to 1,500 subjects contributed by 6 global collaborators. The material from the prospective study consisted of cDNA or gDNA derived from T cells, B-cell-depleted T cells, or PBMCs. HLA class I and class II types, where available, came from metadata supplied by the sample provider rather than from assay-based typing. Sample metadata almost always included a de-identified subject ID, COVID-19 status, age in years and sex. The repertoires were made available in a free public database intended to serve as a resource for research on the immune response to SARS-CoV-2. Subjects who had been exposed to COVID-19, were actively infected with it, or had recovered from it provided the deeply sampled blood TCRbeta repertoires that made up the dataset.

Including cysteine and phenylalanine, the CDR3 has 15 amino acids. The CDR3 DNA has 45 bases and is translated from base 1. Per the germline V gene (reference sequence), SSHAT is the CDR1 and FNYEAQ is the CDR2. The collaborating institutions used their own protocols to collect whole blood in K2EDTA tubes. For TCRbeta analysis, collaborator samples were shipped as frozen whole blood, as isolated PBMCs, or as DNA extracted from either sample type. TCRbeta CDR3 regions were amplified from genomic DNA by means of the immunoSEQ Assay, a bias-controlled multiplex PCR. The authors processed their data as follows. Nucleated cell counts per sample were estimated from amplification of reference gene primers within the assay. To quantify the absolute abundance of each unique TCRbeta CDR3 rearrangement, sequence reads were collapsed and filtered. For each sample, productive Simpson clonality was calculated as the square root of Simpson's diversity index over productive rearrangements. TCRdb carries this immuneACCESS record with in-frame sequences only. Its versions omit some clonotypes, under half of them owing to an unresolved V gene in the studies checked, with the rest unexplained. V, J and clone size reflect that table, while D and trimming were determined from the DNA. The sample table shows approximately 12,000 clones, and 80% to 95% are seen once. The top ten clones comprise roughly 27% of the sample.

Paper-wide results and their limitations: The quantity of clinical and demographic metadata differed by source and by participant and was supplied without curation.

In this chain, TRBV7-7 is recombined with TRBJ2-1, and TRBD2 aligns with 9 junction nucleotides. Input material: peripheral blood. The receptor was derived from a woman aged 65 to 85 with active COVID-19. The CDR3 protein sequence reads: CASSSTSGDNNEQFF. The DNA sequence is TGTGCTAGCAGCTCGACTAGCGGAGATAACAATGAGCAGTTCTTC.